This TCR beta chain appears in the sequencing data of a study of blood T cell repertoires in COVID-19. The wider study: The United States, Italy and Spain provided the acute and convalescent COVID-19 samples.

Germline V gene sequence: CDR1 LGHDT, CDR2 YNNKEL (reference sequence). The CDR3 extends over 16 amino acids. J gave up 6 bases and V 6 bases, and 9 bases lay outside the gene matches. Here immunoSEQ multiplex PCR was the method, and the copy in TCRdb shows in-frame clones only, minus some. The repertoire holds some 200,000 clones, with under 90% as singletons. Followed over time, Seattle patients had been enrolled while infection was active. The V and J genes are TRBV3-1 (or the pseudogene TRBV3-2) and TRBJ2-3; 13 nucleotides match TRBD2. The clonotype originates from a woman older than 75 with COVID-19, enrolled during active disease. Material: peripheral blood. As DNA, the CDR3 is TGTGCCAGCAGTCAAAGACTAGCGGGGGGCTTTGATACGCAGTATTTT. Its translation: CASSQRLAGGFDTQYF.